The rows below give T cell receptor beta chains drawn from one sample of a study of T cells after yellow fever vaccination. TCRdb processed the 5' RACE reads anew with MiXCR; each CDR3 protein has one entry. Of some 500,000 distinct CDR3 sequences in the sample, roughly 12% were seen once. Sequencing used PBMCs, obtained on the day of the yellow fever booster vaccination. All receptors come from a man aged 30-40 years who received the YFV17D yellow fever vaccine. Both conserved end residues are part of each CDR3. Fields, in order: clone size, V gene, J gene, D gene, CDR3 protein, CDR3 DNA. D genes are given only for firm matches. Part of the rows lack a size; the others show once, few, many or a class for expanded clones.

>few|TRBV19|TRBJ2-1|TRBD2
CASSIVPASGLTDNEQFF
TGTGCCAGTAGTATAGTTCCGGCTAGCGGACTAACTGACAATGAGCAGTTCTTC
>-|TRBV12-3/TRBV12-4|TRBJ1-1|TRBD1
CASSRDRGLPEAFF
TGTGCCAGCAGTAGAGACAGGGGGCTACCTGAAGCTTTCTTT
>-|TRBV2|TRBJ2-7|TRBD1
CAGGRDRGHEQYF
TGTGCCGGAGGGCGGGACAGGGGCCACGAGCAGTACTTC
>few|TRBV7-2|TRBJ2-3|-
CASSPTNLVAQLFSGITDTQYF
TGTGCCAGCAGTCCTACTAACCTAGTGGCCCAGCTATTTTCAGGGATCACAGATACGCAGTATTTT
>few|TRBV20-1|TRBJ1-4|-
CSARQGDEKLFF
TGCAGTGCTAGACAGGGCGATGAAAAACTGTTTTTT
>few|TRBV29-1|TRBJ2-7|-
CSVIMNSYEQYF
TGCAGCGTAATCATGAACTCCTACGAGCAGTACTTC
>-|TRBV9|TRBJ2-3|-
CASSVDARGAGTDTQYF
TGTGCCAGCAGCGTAGATGCTCGCGGGGCAGGAACAGATACGCAGTATTTT
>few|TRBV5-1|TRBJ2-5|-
CASRIGGLAVETQYF
TGCGCCAGCAGGATTGGGGGTCTTGCTGTGGAGACCCAGTACTTC
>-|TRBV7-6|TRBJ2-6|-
CASSLYGSGANVLTF
TGTGCCAGCAGCTTATATGGCTCTGGGGCCAACGTCCTGACTTTC
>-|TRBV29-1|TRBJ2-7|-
CSADKGGREQYF
TGCAGCGCGGACAAGGGAGGTAGGGAGCAGTACTTC
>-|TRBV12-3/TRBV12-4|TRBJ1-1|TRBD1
CASARGGRGAFF
TGTGCCAGCGCCAGGGGGGGAAGGGGGGCTTTCTTT
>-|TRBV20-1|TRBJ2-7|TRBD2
CSASLAGRYEQYF
TGCAGTGCATCGCTAGCGGGTCGGTACGAGCAGTACTTC
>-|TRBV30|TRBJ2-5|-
CAWTPLAAGETQYF
TGTGCCTGGACCCCCCTGGCCGCGGGAGAGACCCAGTACTTC
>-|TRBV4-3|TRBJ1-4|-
CASSHWDGNEKLFF
TGCGCCAGCAGCCACTGGGACGGGAATGAAAAACTGTTTTTT
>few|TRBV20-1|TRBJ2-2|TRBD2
CSARPSGRATGELFF
TGCAGTGCTAGACCTAGCGGGAGGGCCACCGGGGAGCTGTTTTTT
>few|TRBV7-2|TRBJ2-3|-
CASALSVAPTDTQYF
TGTGCCAGCGCCCTCTCCGTGGCGCCGACAGATACGCAGTATTTT
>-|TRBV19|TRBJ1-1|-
CASSSPRRANTEAFF
TGTGCCAGTAGTTCGCCAAGGAGAGCCAACACTGAAGCTTTCTTT
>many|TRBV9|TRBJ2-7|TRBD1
CASSASTGQYYEQYF
TGTGCCAGCAGCGCCTCTACGGGACAGTACTACGAGCAGTACTTC
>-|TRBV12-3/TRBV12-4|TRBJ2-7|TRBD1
CASSFRQGAVQYF
TGTGCCAGCAGTTTTAGACAGGGGGCAGTGCAGTACTTC
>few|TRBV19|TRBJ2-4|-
CASKEGVGIKNIQYF
TGTGCCAGTAAAGAGGGAGTAGGGATAAAAAACATTCAGTACTTC
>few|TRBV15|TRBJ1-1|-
CATSSDTEAFF
TGTGCCACTTCATCGGACACTGAAGCTTTCTTT
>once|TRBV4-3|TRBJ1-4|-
CASSPRDPGVEKLFF
TGCGCCAGCAGTCCTCGCGACCCTGGGGTCGAAAAACTGTTTTTT
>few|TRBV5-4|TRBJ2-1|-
CASIRTGQSPQEEQFF
TGTGCCAGCATCCGAACGGGGCAGTCCCCCCAAGAGGAGCAGTTCTTC
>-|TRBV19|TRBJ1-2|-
CATKRGDYGYTF
TGTGCCACCAAAAGGGGGGATTATGGCTACACCTTC
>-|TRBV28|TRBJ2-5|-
CASSPFFGLLETQYF
TGTGCCAGCAGTCCGTTCTTCGGACTTCTAGAGACCCAGTACTTC
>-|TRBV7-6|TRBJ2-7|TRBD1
CASSRATGGNYEQYF
TGTGCCAGCAGCCGGGCGACAGGGGGCAACTACGAGCAGTACTTC
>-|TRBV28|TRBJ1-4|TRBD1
CASGQGEKLFF
TGTGCCAGCGGACAGGGTGAAAAACTGTTTTTT
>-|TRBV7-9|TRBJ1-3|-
CASSLNNSGNTIYF
TGTGCCAGCAGCTTAAACAACTCTGGAAACACCATATATTTT
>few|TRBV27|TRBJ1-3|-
CASSSKQGRNTIYF
TGTGCCAGCAGTTCCAAACAGGGCCGAAACACCATATATTTT
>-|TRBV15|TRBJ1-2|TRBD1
CATRGQGPLYGYTF
TGTGCCACCAGGGGACAGGGGCCCTTATATGGCTACACCTTC
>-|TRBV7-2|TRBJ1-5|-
CASTPGINQPQHF
TGTGCCAGCACCCCGGGGATCAATCAGCCCCAGCATTTT
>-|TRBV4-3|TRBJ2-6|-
CASSPADAGAYRFANVLTF
TGCGCCAGCAGCCCGGCGGACGCAGGGGCCTATCGTTTTGCCAACGTCCTGACTTTC
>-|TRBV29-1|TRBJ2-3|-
CSVVPDTQYF
TGCAGCGTTGTCCCAGATACGCAGTATTTT
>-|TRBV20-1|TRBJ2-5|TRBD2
CSVLGLAGQETQYF
TGCAGTGTTTTAGGACTAGCGGGACAAGAGACCCAGTACTTC
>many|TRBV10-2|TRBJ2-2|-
CASSVDPNTGELFF
TGCGCCAGCTCCGTCGATCCGAACACCGGGGAGCTGTTTTTT
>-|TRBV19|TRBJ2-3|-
CATSRGGPTDTQYF
TGTGCCACCTCACGAGGCGGTCCCACAGATACGCAGTATTTT
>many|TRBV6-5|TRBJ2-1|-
CASSYSTGNNEQFF
TGTGCCAGCAGTTACTCGACGGGGAACAATGAGCAGTTCTTC
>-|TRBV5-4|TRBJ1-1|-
CASSSRTEAFF
TGTGCCAGCAGCTCAAGAACTGAAGCTTTCTTT
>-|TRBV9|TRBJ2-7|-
CASSAGESHEQYF
TGTGCCAGCAGCGCGGGGGAATCCCACGAGCAGTACTTC
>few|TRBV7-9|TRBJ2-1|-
CASSLTIAANEQFF
TGTGCCAGCAGCTTAACTATAGCGGCCAATGAGCAGTTCTTC